The T cell receptor (beta chain) described here comes from a study of T cell responses to AZD1222 COVID-19 vaccine. Profiling relied on immunoSEQ multiplex PCR, and the TCRdb table lists in-frame clones only, not all of them. Of roughly 160,000 clones listed, about nine tenths are singletons. Study outcomes and limitations: The study found vaccine-associated CD4 TCRs spanning spike, dominant at 160-218 and 743-854.

Comments on this clone: What it binds is not known.

The junction had 9 bases not matched to a gene; V was cut back by 3 bases and J by 7 bases. Germline loops: CDR1 SGHAT, CDR2 FQNNGV. This CDR3 region has 16 residues. Sample: peripheral blood, taken on day 0 of AZD1222 vaccination. The rearrangement links TRBV11-2 to TRBJ1-4; the match to TRBD1 covers 9 bases. This clonotype was sampled from an adult in good health. CDR3 residues: CASSFLQGAGGEKLFF. DNA of the CDR3: TGTGCCAGCAGCTTCTTACAGGGGGCCGGAGGTGAAAAACTGTTTTTT.